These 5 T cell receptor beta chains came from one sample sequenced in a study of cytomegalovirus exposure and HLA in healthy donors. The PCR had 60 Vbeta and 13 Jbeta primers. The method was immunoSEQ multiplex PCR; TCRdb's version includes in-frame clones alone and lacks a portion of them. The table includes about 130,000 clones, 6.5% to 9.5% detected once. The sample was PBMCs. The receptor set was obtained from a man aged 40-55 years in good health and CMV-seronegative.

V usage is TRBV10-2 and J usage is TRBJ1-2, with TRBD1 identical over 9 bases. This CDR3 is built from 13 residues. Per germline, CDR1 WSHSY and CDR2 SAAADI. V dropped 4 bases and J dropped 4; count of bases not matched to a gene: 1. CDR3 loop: CASSGDRAYGYTF. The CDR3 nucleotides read TGCGCCAGCAGTGGGGACAGGGCCTATGGCTACACCTTC.

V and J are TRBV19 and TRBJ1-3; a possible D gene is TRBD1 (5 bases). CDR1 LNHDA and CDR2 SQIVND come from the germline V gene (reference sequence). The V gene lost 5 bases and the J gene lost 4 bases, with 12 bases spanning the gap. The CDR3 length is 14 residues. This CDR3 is CASSPGKSGNTIYF. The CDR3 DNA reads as TGTGCCAGTAGTCCAGGGAAATCCGGAAACACCATATATTTT.

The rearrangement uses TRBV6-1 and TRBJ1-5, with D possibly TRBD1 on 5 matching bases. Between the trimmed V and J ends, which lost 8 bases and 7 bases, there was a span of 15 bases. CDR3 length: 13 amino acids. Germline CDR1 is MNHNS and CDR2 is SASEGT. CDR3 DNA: TGTGCCAGCGTGCGGGGGATCGGGCAGCCCCAGCATTTT. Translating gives CASVRGIGQPQHF.

This CDR3 is CASSPQGGGGYNEQFF. The CDR3 DNA reads TGTGCCAGCAGCCCCCAGGGAGGGGGGGGCTACAATGAGCAGTTCTTC. The J gene is TRBJ2-1, the V gene TRBV7-3; weak D call: TRBD2 (7 bases). The CDR3 is 16 amino acids. Germline V gives CDR1 SGHTA, CDR2 FQGTGA. Trimming removed 5 bases from V and 3 bases from J, with 17 bases in between.

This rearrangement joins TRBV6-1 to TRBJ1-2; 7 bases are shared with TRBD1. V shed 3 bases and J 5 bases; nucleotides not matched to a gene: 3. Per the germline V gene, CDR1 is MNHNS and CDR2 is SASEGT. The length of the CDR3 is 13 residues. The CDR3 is CASSDWDRYGYTF. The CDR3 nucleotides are TGTGCCAGCAGTGATTGGGACAGATATGGCTACACCTTC.